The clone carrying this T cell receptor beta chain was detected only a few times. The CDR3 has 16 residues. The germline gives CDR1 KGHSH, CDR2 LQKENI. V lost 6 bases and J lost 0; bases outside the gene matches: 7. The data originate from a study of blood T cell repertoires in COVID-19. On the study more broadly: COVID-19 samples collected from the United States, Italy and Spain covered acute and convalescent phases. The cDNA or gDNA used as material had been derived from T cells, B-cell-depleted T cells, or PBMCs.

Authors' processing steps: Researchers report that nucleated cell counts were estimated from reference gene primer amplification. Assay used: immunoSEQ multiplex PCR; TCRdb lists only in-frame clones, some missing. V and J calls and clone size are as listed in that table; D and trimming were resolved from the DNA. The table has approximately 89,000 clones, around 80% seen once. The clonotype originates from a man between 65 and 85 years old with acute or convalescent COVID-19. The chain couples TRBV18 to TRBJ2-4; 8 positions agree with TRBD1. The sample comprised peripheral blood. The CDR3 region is CASSPTGALAKNIQYF. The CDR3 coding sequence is TGTGCCAGCTCCCCGACAGGGGCCCTAGCCAAAAACATTCAGTACTTC.